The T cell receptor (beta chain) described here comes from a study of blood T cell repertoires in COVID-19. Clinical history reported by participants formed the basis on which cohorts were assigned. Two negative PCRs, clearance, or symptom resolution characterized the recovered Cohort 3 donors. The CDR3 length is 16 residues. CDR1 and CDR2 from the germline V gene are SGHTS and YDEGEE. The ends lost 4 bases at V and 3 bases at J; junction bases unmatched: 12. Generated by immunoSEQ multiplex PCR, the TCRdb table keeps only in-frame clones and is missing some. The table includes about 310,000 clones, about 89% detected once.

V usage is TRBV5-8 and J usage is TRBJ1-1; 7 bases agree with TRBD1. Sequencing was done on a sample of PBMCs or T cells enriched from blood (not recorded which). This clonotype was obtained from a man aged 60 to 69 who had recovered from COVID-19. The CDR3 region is CASSRWATGEDTEAFF. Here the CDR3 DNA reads TGTGCCAGCAGCCGATGGGCTACAGGGGAAGACACTGAAGCTTTCTTT.